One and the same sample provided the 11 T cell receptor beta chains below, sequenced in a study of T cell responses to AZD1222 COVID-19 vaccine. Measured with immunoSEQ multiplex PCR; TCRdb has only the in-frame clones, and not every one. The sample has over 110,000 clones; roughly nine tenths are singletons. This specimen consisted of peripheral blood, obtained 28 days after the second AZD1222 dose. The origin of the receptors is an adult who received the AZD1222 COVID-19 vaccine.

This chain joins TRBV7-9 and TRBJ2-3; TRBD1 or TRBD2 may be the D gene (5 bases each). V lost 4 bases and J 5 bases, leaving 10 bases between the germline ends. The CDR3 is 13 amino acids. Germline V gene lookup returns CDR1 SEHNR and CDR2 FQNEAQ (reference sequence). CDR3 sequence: CASSYGAGDTQYF. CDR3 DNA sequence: TGTGCCAGCAGCTACGGGGCCGGAGATACGCAGTATTTT.

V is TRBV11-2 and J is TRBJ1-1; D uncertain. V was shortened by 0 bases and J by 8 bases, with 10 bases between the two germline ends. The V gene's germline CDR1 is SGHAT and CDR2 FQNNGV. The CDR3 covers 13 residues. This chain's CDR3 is CASSLDFIREAFF. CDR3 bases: TGTGCCAGCAGCTTAGATTTCATTCGGGAAGCTTTCTTT.

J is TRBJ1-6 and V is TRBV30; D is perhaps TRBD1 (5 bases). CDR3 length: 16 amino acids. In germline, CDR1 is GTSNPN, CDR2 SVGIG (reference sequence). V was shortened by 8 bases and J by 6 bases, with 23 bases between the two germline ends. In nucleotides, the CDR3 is TGTGCCGGGATCCTCTTCCCGACAGTAACTAATTCACCCCTCCACTTT. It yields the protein CAGILFPTVTNSPLHF.

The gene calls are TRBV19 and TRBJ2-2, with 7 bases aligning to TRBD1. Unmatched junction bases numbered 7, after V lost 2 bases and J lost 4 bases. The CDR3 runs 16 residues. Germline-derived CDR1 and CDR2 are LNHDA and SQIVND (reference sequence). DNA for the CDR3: TGTGCCAGTAGTATATCCGACAGGGCCCTCACCGGGGAGCTGTTTTTT. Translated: CASSISDRALTGELFF.

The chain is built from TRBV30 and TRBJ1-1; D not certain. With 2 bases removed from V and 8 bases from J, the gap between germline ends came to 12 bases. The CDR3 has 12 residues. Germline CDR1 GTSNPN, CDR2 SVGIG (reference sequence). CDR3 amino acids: CAWSPGHKEAFF. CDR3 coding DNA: TGTGCCTGGAGTCCCGGGCACAAAGAAGCTTTCTTT.

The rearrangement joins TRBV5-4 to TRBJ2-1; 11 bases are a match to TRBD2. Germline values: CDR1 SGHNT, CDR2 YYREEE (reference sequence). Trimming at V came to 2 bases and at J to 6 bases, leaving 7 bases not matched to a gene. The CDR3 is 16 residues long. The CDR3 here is CASSLRLAGGSNEQFF. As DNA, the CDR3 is TGTGCCAGCAGCTTAAGGTTAGCGGGAGGGTCCAATGAGCAGTTCTTC.

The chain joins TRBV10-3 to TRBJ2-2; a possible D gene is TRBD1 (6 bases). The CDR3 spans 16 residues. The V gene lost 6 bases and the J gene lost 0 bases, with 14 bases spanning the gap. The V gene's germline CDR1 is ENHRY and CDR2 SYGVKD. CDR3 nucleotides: TGTGCCATCAGCGGACAGAGTCGTTCGAACACCGGGGAGCTGTTTTTT. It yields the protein CAISGQSRSNTGELFF.

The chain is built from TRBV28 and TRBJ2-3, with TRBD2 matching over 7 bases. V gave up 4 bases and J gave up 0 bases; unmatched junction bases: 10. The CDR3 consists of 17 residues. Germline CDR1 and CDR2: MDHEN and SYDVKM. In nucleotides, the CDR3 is TGTGCCAGCAGTTCTTGGGGCATTAGCGGGAGCACAGATACGCAGTATTTT. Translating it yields CASSSWGISGSTDTQYF.

The CDR3 DNA follows: TGTGCCAGCAGTTTAAGGGGATTAAGCAATCAGCCCCAGCATTTT. It encodes CASSLRGLSNQPQHF. The rearrangement joins TRBV28 to TRBJ1-5; the D gene is possibly TRBD1 (5 bases). The CDR3 extends over 15 amino acids. V dropped 2 bases and J dropped 1 base, with 9 bases sitting between them. The germline V gene encodes CDR1 MDHEN and CDR2 SYDVKM.

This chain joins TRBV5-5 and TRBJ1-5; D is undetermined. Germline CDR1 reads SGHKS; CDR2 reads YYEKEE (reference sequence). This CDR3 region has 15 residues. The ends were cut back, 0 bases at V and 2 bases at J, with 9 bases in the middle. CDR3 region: CASSLVSRGNQPQHF. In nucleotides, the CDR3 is TGTGCCAGCAGCTTGGTATCCCGAGGCAATCAGCCCCAGCATTTT.

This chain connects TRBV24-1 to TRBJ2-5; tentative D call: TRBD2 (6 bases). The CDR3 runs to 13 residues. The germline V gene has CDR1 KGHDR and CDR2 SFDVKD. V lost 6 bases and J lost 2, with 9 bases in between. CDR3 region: CATSIRGQETQYF. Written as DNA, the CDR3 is TGTGCCACCAGTATTCGGGGGCAAGAGACCCAGTACTTC.